The rows below give T cell receptor beta chains drawn from one sample of a study of T cell repertoires in cytomegalovirus infection. TCRdb redid the calling of the reads with MiXCR, one entry per CDR3 protein. The table includes fewer than 950,000 distinct CDR3 sequences, approximately 32% detected once. These receptors' antigens are unknown. This specimen consisted of cultured CD8+ T cells from PBMCs, obtained from culture after CMV antigen stimulation. These TCRs come from a human donor in good health (CMV status not recorded). Some clones in this sample may be carry-over from other donors' samples. CDR3s include the opening cysteine and the closing phenylalanine or tryptophan. A D gene is named only where the DNA matches it firmly. Size is stated for part of the rows, as once, few or many counts, or as a class when the clone is expanded.

>TRBJ2-5|TRBD1|TRBV24-1|NA
TGTGCCACCAGTGATAACAGGGGGGTAGGAGAGACCCAGTACTTC
CATSDNRGVGETQYF
>TRBJ2-1|NA|TRBV7-6|many
TGTGCCAGCAGCTTAGACGGGCATAAGGGCTACAATGAGCAGTTCTTC
CASSLDGHKGYNEQFF
>TRBJ1-1|NA|TRBV5-6|few
TGTGCCAGCAGCTTGAGAGGCCTCCCTAACACTGAAGCTTTCTTT
CASSLRGLPNTEAFF
>TRBJ2-5|TRBD1|TRBV14|NA
TGTGCCAGCAGCCAAGATGGGGTCAGGGCGACAGGGATACAAGAGACCCAGTACTTC
CASSQDGVRATGIQETQYF
>TRBJ2-2|NA|TRBV7-6|NA
TGTGGCAGCACCCAGGGGAGGGTGGACACCGGGGAGCTGTTTTTT
CGSTQGRVDTGELFF
>TRBJ2-1|TRBD2|TRBV6-1|few
TGTGCCAGCAGAGAACTAGCGGGTGCCTACAATGAGCAGTTCTTC
CASRELAGAYNEQFF
>TRBJ2-3|TRBD1|TRBV7-7|NA
TGTGCTAGCAGCCCCGGGACAGGGATAGATACGCAGTATTTT
CASSPGTGIDTQYF
>TRBJ1-2|NA|TRBV6-5|NA
TGTGCCAGCAGTTACTACCCGAGGGGGGAGGAAGGCTACACCTTC
CASSYYPRGEEGYTF
>TRBJ2-7|TRBD1|TRBV7-6|NA
TGTGCTAACAGCCCAGGACAGGGGGCCTACGAGCAGTACTTC
CANSPGQGAYEQYF
>TRBJ2-3|NA|TRBV5-1|NA
TGCGCCAGCAGCCGGGACATCCATAGCACAGATACGCAGTATTTT
CASSRDIHSTDTQYF
>TRBJ2-1|NA|TRBV4-3|NA
TGCGCCAGCAGCCAAGTAAGCAGGGTCAATGAGCAGTTCTTC
CASSQVSRVNEQFF
>TRBJ2-6|NA|TRBV19|NA
TGTGCCAGTAGTATGTCACCCTCTGGGGCCAACGTCCTGACTTTC
CASSMSPSGANVLTF
>TRBJ1-4|NA|TRBV12-3/TRBV12-4|NA
TGTGCCAGCAGTCCCCGAAGAAAAGACAGAAATAGTACGCCCCTTAGTGAAAAACTGTTTTTT
CASSPRRKDRNSTPLSEKLFF
>TRBJ1-1|NA|TRBV6-6|NA
TGTGCCAGCAACGTAGGAAACACTGAAGCTTTCTTT
CASNVGNTEAFF
>TRBJ2-7|NA|TRBV20-1|once
TGCAGTGCTAGAGATCGAGAGCGGACCTCCTACGAGCAGTACTTC
CSARDRERTSYEQYF
>TRBJ2-7|TRBD2|TRBV2|NA
TGTGCCAGCAGTGAGGGGCGGGGGGGCCGTCGGTACGAGCAGTACTTC
CASSEGRGGRRYEQYF
>TRBJ2-1|TRBD2|TRBV2|few
TGTGCCAGCCAGACTAGCGGGGGCTACAATGAGCAGTTCTTC
CASQTSGGYNEQFF
>TRBJ1-5|NA|TRBV19|NA
TGTGCCAGTAGTTCCCCCAAACCCCCCCGGCTGGGCAATCAGCCCCAGCATTTT
CASSSPKPPRLGNQPQHF
>TRBJ1-1|NA|TRBV6-2/TRBV6-3|once
TGTGCCAGCAGTTACTCGCTTAGCAGTGGCCAGGGGCTCTGGAAAGCTTTCTTT
CASSYSLSSGQGLWKAFF
>TRBJ1-1|NA|TRBV11-1|NA
TGTGCCAACAGCCCGGGACACAAGTACACTGAAGCTTTCTTT
CANSPGHKYTEAFF
>TRBJ1-6|TRBD1|TRBV19|NA
TGTGCCAGTAGTATTTACCCGACAGGGATAGATTCACCCCTCCACTTT
CASSIYPTGIDSPLHF
>TRBJ1-2|NA|TRBV2|few
TGTGCCAGCAGCCCGGGACGAGCCCATGGCTACACCTTC
CASSPGRAHGYTF
>TRBJ2-1|NA|TRBV6-6|NA
TGTGCCAGCAGTTACCCCCGGGCAAATGAGCAGTTCTTC
CASSYPRANEQFF
>TRBJ1-1|NA|TRBV6-6|few
TGTGCCAGCAGTGATGGCAGCAACACTGAAGCTTTCTTT
CASSDGSNTEAFF
>TRBJ2-6|NA|TRBV24-1|few
TGTGCCACCAGTGATCAGGGAACCGGGGCCAACGTCCTGACTTTC
CATSDQGTGANVLTF
>TRBJ2-1|NA|TRBV20-1|NA
TGCAGTGCTAGGGGTCCGGGGGATGCCCGATTTGAGCAGTTCTTC
CSARGPGDARFEQFF
>TRBJ2-1|NA|TRBV29-1|NA
TGCAGCGTTGAAATTAGCTATGAGCAGTTCTTC
CSVEISYEQFF
>TRBJ1-4|NA|TRBV15|NA
TGTGCCACCAGCAGAGATCTTGGTCTAGAGGAAAAACTGTTTTTT
CATSRDLGLEEKLFF
>TRBJ1-5|NA|TRBV20-1|NA
TGCAGTGCTAGAGGGTGGGTGGATAGCAATCAGCCCCAGCATTTT
CSARGWVDSNQPQHF
>TRBJ1-4|NA|TRBV7-6|many
TGTGCCAGCAGCCGAGGACAGTTTAATGAAAAACTGTTTTTT
CASSRGQFNEKLFF
>TRBJ1-1|TRBD1|TRBV19|NA
TGTGCCAGTAGTATCGGGACAGGGACCACTGAAGCTTTCTTT
CASSIGTGTTEAFF
>TRBJ1-4|NA|TRBV7-9|NA
TGTGCCAGCAGAACCGGCGGTGAAAAACTGTTTTTT
CASRTGGEKLFF
>TRBJ1-5|NA|TRBV4-1|few
TGCGCCAGCAGCCAAGATCATGGGGGCGATCAGCCCCAGCATTTT
CASSQDHGGDQPQHF
>TRBJ2-7|NA|TRBV27|NA
TGTGCCAGCAGCATAAGCGGCGAGGGTCGAGGCTACGAGCAGTACTTC
CASSISGEGRGYEQYF
>TRBJ1-5|NA|TRBV7-9|few
TGTGCCAGCAGGCACGACAGTGAAAATCAGCCCCAGCATTTT
CASRHDSENQPQHF
>TRBJ2-2|TRBD1|TRBV4-1|NA
TGCGCCAGCACCTTCGGGACAGGGTCCACCGGGGAGCTGTTTTTT
CASTFGTGSTGELFF
>TRBJ2-7|TRBD2|TRBV5-4|NA
TGTGCCAGCAGCTGGGGGGGGGACGCCTACGAGCAGTACTTC
CASSWGGDAYEQYF
>TRBJ1-2|NA|TRBV12-3/TRBV12-4|few
TGTGCCAGCAGCTTACCTTTGGACTATGGCTACACCTTC
CASSLPLDYGYTF
>TRBJ1-1|NA|TRBV7-6|NA
TGTGCCAGCAGCTTATTTGGGGGGGCAAATGAAGCTTTCTTT
CASSLFGGANEAFF
>TRBJ1-1|TRBD1|TRBV6-5|NA
TGTGCCAGCAGTTACCAGGGGGTAAAGACTGAAGCTTTCTTT
CASSYQGVKTEAFF
>TRBJ2-5|NA|TRBV29-1|few
TGCAGCGTTGATTATGGGAATGACCAGACCCAGTACTTC
CSVDYGNDQTQYF
>TRBJ2-6|NA|TRBV4-1|NA
TGCGCCAGCAGCCCCTTCCCTATGGGACGGGATGACTCTGGGGCCAACGTCCTGACTTTC
CASSPFPMGRDDSGANVLTF
>TRBJ1-1|NA|TRBV6-5|many
TGTGCCAGCAGTTACTCCCCGGGGATGAACACTGAAGCTTTCTTT
CASSYSPGMNTEAFF
>TRBJ2-2|TRBD1|TRBV19|NA
TGTGCCAGTAGCATTAAAACCGGACTCCCGGGACAGGCCGGGGAGCTGTTTTTT
CASSIKTGLPGQAGELFF
>TRBJ1-2|TRBD1|TRBV27|once
TGTGCCAGCAGTTCACCGACTAGCGACAGGGGTGTCTATGGCTACACCTTC
CASSSPTSDRGVYGYTF
>TRBJ2-1|NA|TRBV20-1|few
TGCAGTGCTCTAGGCAATGAGCAGTTCTTC
CSALGNEQFF
>TRBJ1-5|NA|TRBV5-5|NA
TGTGCCAGCAACATAGGTGTAGGTAGCAATCAGCCCCAGCATTTT
CASNIGVGSNQPQHF
>TRBJ2-1|TRBD2|TRBV27|NA
TGTGCCAGCAGTCCCAAGCTAGCGGGGGTCTCCCCGACTACTTACAATGAGCAGTTCTTC
CASSPKLAGVSPTTYNEQFF
>TRBJ1-1|NA|TRBV7-9|few
TGTGCCAGCAGCTTGGATAAGCTTGGACCTAACACTGAAGCTTTCTTT
CASSLDKLGPNTEAFF
>TRBJ2-2|NA|TRBV6-2/TRBV6-3|NA
TGTGCCAGCCGGCTAGCCGGGGAGCTGTTTTTT
CASRLAGELFF
>TRBJ1-2|TRBD1|TRBV6-1|NA
TGTGCCAGCAAGAAAGGGGGCGCAGCTTATGGCTACACCTTC
CASKKGGAAYGYTF
>TRBJ2-1|TRBD2|TRBV7-6|NA
TGTGCTAGCAGCGCCAGAGGTAGCGGGGATGAGCAGTTCTTC
CASSARGSGDEQFF
>TRBJ1-1|NA|TRBV10-2|NA
TGCGCCAGCAGTGCACCAGGGGCCACAGAAGCTTTCTTT
CASSAPGATEAFF
>TRBJ1-2|NA|TRBV19|NA
TGTGCCAGTAGGACCATGGGGGAGCTCTATGGCTACACCTTC
CASRTMGELYGYTF